Shown below are 14 T cell receptor beta chains from a single sample sequenced in a study of T cell changes during pregnancy in multiple sclerosis (dated by TCRdb to between 2018 and 2021). Receptor amplification or capture employed the immunoSEQ multiplex PCR assay. TCRdb obtained this table from immuneACCESS and retained in-frame rearrangements with V and J assigned. These tables miss some clones; where compared with another copy, unresolved V genes account for less than half of the shortfall, and the remainder is unexplained. The sample table shows around 100,000 clones, and approximately 90% are seen once. Less than 2% of the sample is held by the ten biggest clonotypes. Specimen: peripheral blood, collected in the third trimester of pregnancy. The source is a female donor with multiple sclerosis, enrolled in a pregnancy study.

The genes are TRBV5-1 and TRBJ2-7; 7 positions agree with TRBD1. After removal of 9 bases from V and 0 bases from J, the junction contained 15 bases not matched to a gene. The CDR3 loop spans 16 amino acids. Germline assignment: CDR1 SGHRS and CDR2 YFSETQ. CDR3 sequence reads: CATRTIPGQSSYEQYF. CDR3 coding DNA: TGCGCCACCAGGACGATACCGGGACAGAGCTCCTACGAGCAGTACTTC.

This clone showed up just once. The V and J genes are TRBV5-4 and TRBJ2-2, with 8 positions matching TRBD2. The V segment lost 2 bases and the J segment 4 bases; nucleotides outside the gene matches: 7. Germline V gene data show CDR1 as SGHNT and CDR2 as YYREEE (reference sequence). The CDR3 is 16 residues long. Here the CDR3 DNA reads TGTGCCAGCAGCTTCGAAGCGGGAGCTCGCACCGGGGAGCTGTTTTTT. Protein sequence: CASSFEAGARTGELFF. Using reference TRBV5-4 and TRBJ2-2 for the parts outside the CDR3, the full variable domain is ETGVTQSPTHLIKTRGQQVTLRCSSQSGHNTVSWYQQALGQGPQFIFQYYREEENGRGNFPPRFSGLQFPNYSSELNVNALELDDSALYLCASSFEAGARTGELFFGEGSRLTVL.

The V and J genes are TRBV7-2 and TRBJ1-2, with no clear D. The length of the CDR3 is 13 residues. V dropped 1 base and J dropped 2 bases, with 5 bases sitting between them. Germline CDR1 reads SGHTA; CDR2 reads FQGNSA. The CDR3 is CASSLGLNYGYTF. The CDR3 DNA sequence: TGTGCCAGCAGCTTAGGTCTCAACTATGGCTACACCTTC.

The chain is built from TRBV30 and TRBJ2-7, with D possibly being TRBD1 (6 bases). CDR3 size: 14 residues. Trimming left V 3 bases short and J 0 bases short, with 12 bases between. CDR1 is GTSNPN, CDR2 SVGIG, per germline (reference sequence). The CDR3 DNA sequence: TGTGCCTGGAGCGGACAGTCTCGCTCCTACGAGCAGTACTTC. Its translation: CAWSGQSRSYEQYF.

The V and J genes are TRBV5-1 and TRBJ1-1, with TRBD1 matching over 9 bases. The CDR3 covers 14 residues. The J segment lost 5 bases and the V segment lost 2 bases, leaving 4 bases of the junction unmatched. Germline V gives CDR1 SGHRS, CDR2 YFSETQ. The CDR3 region has the DNA TGCGCCAGCAGCTTCAGGACAGGGGTTACTGAAGCTTTCTTT. This codes for CASSFRTGVTEAFF.

The genes are TRBV10-2 and TRBJ1-1, with 8 bases identical to TRBD1. Per the germline V gene, CDR1 is WSHSY and CDR2 is SAAADI. V dropped 4 bases and J dropped 0; count of bases not matched to a gene: 4. The CDR3 length is 15 residues. The CDR3 DNA reads TGCGCCAGCAGTGGGCAGGGGGCGATGAACACTGAAGCTTTCTTT. It translates to CASSGQGAMNTEAFF.

The chain recombines TRBV6-6 with TRBJ2-3, with 7 bases identical to TRBD2. Germline V gene data show CDR1 as MNHNY and CDR2 as SVGAGI (reference sequence). The CDR3 is 13 residues long. V shed 6 bases, J shed 4 bases, and the junction held 4 bases outside the gene matches. The CDR3 region has the DNA TGTGCCAGCAGCAGGGACTACCCAGATACGCAGTATTTT. Translated, it gives CASSRDYPDTQYF.

The chain recombines TRBV18 with TRBJ2-1; 9 bases map to TRBD1. The CDR3 sequence is 16 residues long. The V and J ends lost 5 bases and 0 bases, in that order; junction bases with no gene match: 5. Germline values: CDR1 KGHSH, CDR2 LQKENI. CDR3 sequence (DNA): TGTGCCAGCTCAACGACGGGACAGGGCTCCTACAATGAGCAGTTCTTC. Protein sequence: CASSTTGQGSYNEQFF.

This sequence joins TRBV19 and TRBJ1-2; 7 bases line up with TRBD1. Germline values: CDR1 LNHDA, CDR2 SQIVND (reference sequence). The V segment lost 3 bases and the J segment 4 bases; nucleotides outside the gene matches: 8. This CDR3 region has 15 residues. CDR3 protein: CASSIDREILYGYTF. In nucleotides, the CDR3 is TGTGCCAGTAGTATTGACAGGGAGATACTCTATGGCTACACCTTC.

The chain links TRBV9 to TRBJ2-1; 9 nucleotides agree with TRBD2. Losses at the gene ends were 8 bases for V and 8 bases for J; bases not matched to a gene: 11. This CDR3 comprises 14 residues. Germline CDR1 is SGDLS and CDR2 is YYNGEE. CDR3: CASGNSGRGDEQFF. The CDR3 coding sequence is TGTGCCAGTGGGAATAGCGGGAGAGGGGATGAGCAGTTCTTC.

This rearrangement joins TRBV10-3 to TRBJ2-7, with 12 bases fitting TRBD2. The CDR3 has 16 residues. Germline CDR1 is ENHRY and CDR2 is SYGVKD. The junction had 7 bases not matched to a gene; V was cut back by 2 bases and J by 5 bases. CDR3 in DNA: TGTGCCATCAGTGAGCCGACTAGCGGGAGACGGAACGAGCAGTACTTC. Translation: CAISEPTSGRRNEQYF.

The chain is built from TRBV5-6 and TRBJ1-1; D not certain. Deletions cut 4 bases from V and 10 bases from J, with 17 bases between. Germline V gene data show CDR1 as SGHDT and CDR2 as YYEEEE. This CDR3 spans 13 amino acids. The CDR3: CASSPARQVRAFF. The DNA of the CDR3 is TGTGCCAGCAGCCCCGCAAGGCAGGTTCGAGCTTTCTTT.

V usage is TRBV28 and J usage is TRBJ1-1; no definite D call. There are 11 residues in the CDR3. Germline CDR1 MDHEN, CDR2 SYDVKM. The germline V and J ends were trimmed by 5 bases and 7 bases, with 8 bases remaining between them. Here the CDR3 DNA reads TGTGCCAGCAGTCGCGCCTTTGAAGCTTTCTTT. Amino acids: CASSRAFEAFF.

The gene calls are TRBV21-1 and TRBJ1-5. TRBV21-1 is recorded as a pseudogene. This CDR3 has 15 amino acids. DNA of the CDR3: TGTGCCAGCAGCCCTCCTATGAGGGATGGACAGCCCCAGCATTTT. This sequence encodes CASSPPMRDGQPQHF.